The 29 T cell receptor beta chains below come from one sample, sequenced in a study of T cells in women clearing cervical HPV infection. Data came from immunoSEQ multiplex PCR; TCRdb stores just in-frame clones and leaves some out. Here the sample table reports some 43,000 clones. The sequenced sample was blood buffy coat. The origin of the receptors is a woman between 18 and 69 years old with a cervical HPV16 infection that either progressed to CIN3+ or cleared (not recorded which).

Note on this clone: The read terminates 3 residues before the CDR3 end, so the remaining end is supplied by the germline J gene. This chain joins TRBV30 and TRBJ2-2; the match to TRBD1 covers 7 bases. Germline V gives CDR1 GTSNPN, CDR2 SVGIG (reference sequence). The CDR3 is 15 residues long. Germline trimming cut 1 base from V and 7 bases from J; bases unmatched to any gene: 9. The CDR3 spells CAWSAALTGVGELFF. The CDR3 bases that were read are TGTGCCTGGAGTGCGGCACTCACAGGGGTCGGGGAG.

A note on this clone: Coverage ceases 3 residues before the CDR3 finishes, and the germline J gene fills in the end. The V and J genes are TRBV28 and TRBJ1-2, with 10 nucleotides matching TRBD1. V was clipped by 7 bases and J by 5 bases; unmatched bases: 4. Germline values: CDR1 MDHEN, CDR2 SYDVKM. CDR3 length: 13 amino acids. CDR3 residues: CASTPGQGYGYTF. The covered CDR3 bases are TGTGCCAGCACCCCGGGACAGGGGTATGGC.

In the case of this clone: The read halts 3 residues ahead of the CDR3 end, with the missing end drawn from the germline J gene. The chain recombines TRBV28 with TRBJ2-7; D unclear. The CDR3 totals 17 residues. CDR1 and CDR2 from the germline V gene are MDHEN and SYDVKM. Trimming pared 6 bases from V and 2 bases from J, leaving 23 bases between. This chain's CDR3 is CASSPKSFLRQTYEQYF. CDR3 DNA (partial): TGTGCCAGCAGCCCCAAATCGTTCCTGCGACAAACCTACGAG.

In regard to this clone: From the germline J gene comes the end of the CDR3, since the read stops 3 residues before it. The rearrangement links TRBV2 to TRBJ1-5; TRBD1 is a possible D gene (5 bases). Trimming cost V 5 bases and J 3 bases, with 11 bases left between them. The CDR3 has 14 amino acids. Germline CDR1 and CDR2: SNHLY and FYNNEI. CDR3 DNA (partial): TGTGCCAGCAGTAACAGGAGTCCCAATCAGCCC. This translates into CASSNRSPNQP. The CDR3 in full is CASSNRSPNQPQHF.

The DNA read from the CDR3 is TGTGCCAGTAGTCCCCGCCCCTCTGGGGCCAACGTA. The encoded protein is CASSPRPSGANV. The full-length CDR3 reads as CASSPRPSGANVLFF. The chain employs TRBV19 and TRBJ1-4; tentative D call: TRBD1 (5 bases). The read ends 3 residues early relative to the CDR3; the germline J gene fills the gap. There are 15 residues in the CDR3. CDR1 is LNHDA and CDR2 is SQIVND in the germline V gene (reference sequence).

The part of the CDR3 DNA that was read is TGTGCCAGTCGGCGGGAAGGAGCTAACTATGGC. Its translation: CASRREGANYG. The entire CDR3 protein is CASRREGANYGYTF. The chain has TRBV5-4 and TRBJ1-2, with D unclear. The read ends 3 residues early relative to the CDR3; the germline J gene fills the gap. Germline loops: CDR1 SGHNT, CDR2 YYREEE (reference sequence). The CDR3 covers 14 residues. With 8 bases removed from V and 0 bases from J, the gap between germline ends came to 14 bases.

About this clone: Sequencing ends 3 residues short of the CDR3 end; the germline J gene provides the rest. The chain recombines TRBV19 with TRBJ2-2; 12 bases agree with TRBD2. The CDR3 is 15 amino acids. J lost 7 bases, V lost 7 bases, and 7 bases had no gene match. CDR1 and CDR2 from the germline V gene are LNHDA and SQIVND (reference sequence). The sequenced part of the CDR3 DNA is TGTGCCAGTATCCCGACTAGCGGGGGTGTCGGGGAG. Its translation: CASIPTSGGVGE. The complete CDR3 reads CASIPTSGGVGELFF. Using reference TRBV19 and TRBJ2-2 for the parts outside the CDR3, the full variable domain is DGGITQSPKYLFRKEGQNVTLSCEQNLNHDAMYWYRQDPGQGLRLIYYSQIVNDFQKGDIAEGYSVSREKKESFPLTVTSAQKNPTAFYLCASIPTSGGVGELFFGEGSRLTVL.

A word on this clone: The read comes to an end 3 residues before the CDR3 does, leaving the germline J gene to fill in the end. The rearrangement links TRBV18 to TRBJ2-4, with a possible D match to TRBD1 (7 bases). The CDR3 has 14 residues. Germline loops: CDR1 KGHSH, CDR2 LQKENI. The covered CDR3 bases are TGTGCCAGCTCACCACGCAGGGGGGAGTATGGT. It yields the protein CASSPRRGEYG. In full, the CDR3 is CASSPRRGEYGQYF. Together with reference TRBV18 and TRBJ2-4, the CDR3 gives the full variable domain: NAGVMQNPRHLVRRRGQEARLRCSPMKGHSHVYWYRQLPEEGLKFMVYLQKENIIDESGMPKERFSAEFPKEGPSILRIQQVVRGDSAAYFCASSPRRGEYGQYFGAGTRLSVL.

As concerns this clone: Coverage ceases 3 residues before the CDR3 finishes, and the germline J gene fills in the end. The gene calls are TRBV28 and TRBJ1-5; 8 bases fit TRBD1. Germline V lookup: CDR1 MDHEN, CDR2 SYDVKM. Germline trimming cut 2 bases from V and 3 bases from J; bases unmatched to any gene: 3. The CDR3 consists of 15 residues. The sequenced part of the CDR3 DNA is TGTGCCAGCAGTTTACCAGGGGGCCTCAATCAGCCC. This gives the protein CASSLPGGLNQP. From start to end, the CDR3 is CASSLPGGLNQPQHF.

Partial CDR3 DNA: TGCGCCAGCAGTGATACAGGGGTTCAGCCC. Amino acids: CASSDTGVQP. The full CDR3 is CASSDTGVQPQHF. V and J are TRBV10-2 and TRBJ1-5, with TRBD1 matching 7 bases. The DNA ends 3 residues before the CDR3 does, and the rest of the CDR3 is filled in from the germline J gene. V lost 3 bases and J lost 6; bases outside the gene matches: 2. Germline V CDR1 and CDR2: WSHSY, SAAADI. The CDR3 extends over 13 amino acids.

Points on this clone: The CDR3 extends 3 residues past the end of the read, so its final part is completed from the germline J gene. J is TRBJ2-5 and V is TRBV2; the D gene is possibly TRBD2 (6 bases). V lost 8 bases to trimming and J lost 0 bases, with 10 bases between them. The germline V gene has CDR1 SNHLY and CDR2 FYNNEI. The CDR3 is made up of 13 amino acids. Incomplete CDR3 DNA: TGTGCCAGCGGGGGGAAGTACCAAGAGACC. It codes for CASGGKYQET. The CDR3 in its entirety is CASGGKYQETQYF.

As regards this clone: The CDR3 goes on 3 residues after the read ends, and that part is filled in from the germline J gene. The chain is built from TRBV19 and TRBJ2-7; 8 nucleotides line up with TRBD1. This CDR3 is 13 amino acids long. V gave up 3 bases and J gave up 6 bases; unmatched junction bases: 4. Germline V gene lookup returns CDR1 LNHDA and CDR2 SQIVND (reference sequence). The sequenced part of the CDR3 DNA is TGTGCCAGTAGTATTACCAGGGGGCGCGAG. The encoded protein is CASSITRGRE. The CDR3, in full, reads CASSITRGREQYF.

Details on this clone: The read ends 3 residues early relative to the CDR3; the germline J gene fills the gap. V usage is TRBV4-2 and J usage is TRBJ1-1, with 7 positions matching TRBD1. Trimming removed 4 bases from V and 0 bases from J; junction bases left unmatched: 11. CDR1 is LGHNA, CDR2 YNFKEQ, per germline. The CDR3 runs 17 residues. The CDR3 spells CASSLEGAVWVNTEAFF. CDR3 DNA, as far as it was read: TGTGCCAGCAGCCTCGAGGGGGCAGTATGGGTGAACACTGAA.

The CDR3 protein is CASSSRTASNTGELFF. CDR3 DNA (partial): TGTGCCAGCAGTTCTCGGACAGCAAGTAACACCGGGGAG. This chain links TRBV12-3 or TRBV12-4 with TRBJ2-2; D may be TRBD1 (6 bases). The read gets to within 3 residues of the CDR3 end, and the germline J gene fills in the rest. The CDR3 consists of 16 residues. The V and J ends lost 4 bases and 2 bases respectively, with 14 bases between them.

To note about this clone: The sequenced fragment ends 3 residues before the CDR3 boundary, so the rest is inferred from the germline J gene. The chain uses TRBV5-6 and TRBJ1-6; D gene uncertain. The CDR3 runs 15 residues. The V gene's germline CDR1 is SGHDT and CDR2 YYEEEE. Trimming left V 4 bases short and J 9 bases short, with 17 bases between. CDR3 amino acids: CASSATVPGVSPLHF. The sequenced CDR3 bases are TGTGCCAGCAGCGCAACCGTTCCGGGTGTTTCACCC.

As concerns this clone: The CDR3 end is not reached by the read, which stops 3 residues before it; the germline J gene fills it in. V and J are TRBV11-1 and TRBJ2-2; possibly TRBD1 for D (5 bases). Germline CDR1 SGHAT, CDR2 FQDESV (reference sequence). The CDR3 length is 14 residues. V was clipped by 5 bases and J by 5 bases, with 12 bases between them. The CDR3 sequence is CASSLQGFTGELFF. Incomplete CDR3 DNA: TGTGCCAGCAGCCTCCAGGGTTTTACCGGGGAG.

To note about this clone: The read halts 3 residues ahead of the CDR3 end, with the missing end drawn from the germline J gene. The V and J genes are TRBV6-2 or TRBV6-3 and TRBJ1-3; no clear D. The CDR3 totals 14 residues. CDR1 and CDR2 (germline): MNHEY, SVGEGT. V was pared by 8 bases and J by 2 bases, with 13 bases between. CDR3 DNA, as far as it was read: TGTGCCAGCGCACCACCCCCGGCTGGAAACACC. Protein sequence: CASAPPPAGNT. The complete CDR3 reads CASAPPPAGNTIYF.

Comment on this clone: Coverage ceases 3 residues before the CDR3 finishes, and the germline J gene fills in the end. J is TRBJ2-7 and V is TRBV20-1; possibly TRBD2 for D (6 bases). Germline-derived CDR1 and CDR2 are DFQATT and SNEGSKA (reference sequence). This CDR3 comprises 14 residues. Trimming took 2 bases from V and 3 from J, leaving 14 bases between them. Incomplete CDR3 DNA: TGCAGTGCTAGATTGGCTAGCGAGGTCTACGAG. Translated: CSARLASEVYE. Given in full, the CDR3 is CSARLASEVYEQYF.

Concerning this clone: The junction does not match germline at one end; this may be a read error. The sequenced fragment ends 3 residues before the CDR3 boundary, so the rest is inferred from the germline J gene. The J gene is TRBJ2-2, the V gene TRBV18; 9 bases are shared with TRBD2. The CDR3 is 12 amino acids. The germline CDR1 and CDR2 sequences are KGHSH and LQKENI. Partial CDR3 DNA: TGTGCCAGCTCGCGCTCTAGCGGGGTG. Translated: CASSRSSGV. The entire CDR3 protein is CASSRSSGVLFF.

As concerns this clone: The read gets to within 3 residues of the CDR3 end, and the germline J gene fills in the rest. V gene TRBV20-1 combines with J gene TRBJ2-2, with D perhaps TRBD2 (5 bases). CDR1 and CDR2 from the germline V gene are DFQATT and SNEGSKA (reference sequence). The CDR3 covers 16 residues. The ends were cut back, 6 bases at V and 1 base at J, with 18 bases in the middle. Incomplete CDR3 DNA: TGCAGTGCCCTTTCCGAGCGGTCGGTGAACACCGGGGAG. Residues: CSALSERSVNTGE. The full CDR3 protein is CSALSERSVNTGELFF.

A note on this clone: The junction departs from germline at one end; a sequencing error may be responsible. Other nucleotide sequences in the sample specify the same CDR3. The sequenced CDR3 bases are TGTGCCAGCAGCTTATCGCGGACAGCTAGAAACACA. Protein product: CASSLSRTARNT. The full CDR3 is CASSLSRTARNTIYF. The chain joins TRBV11-2 to TRBJ1-3, with TRBD1 as a possible D gene (6 bases). The read ends 3 residues before the CDR3 terminus; that terminus is restored from the germline J gene. The CDR3 runs to 15 residues. CDR1 is SGHAT, CDR2 FQNNGV, per germline.

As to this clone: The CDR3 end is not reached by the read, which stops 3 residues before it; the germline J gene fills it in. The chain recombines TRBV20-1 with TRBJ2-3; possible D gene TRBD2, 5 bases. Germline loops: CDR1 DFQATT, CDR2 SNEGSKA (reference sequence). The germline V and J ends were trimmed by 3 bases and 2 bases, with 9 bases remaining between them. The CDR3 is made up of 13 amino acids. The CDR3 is CSARDFTTDTQYF. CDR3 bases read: TGCAGTGCTAGGGACTTTACCACAGATACG.

CDR3 region: CASSVGLAGGSTGYEQYF. Partial CDR3 DNA: TGTGCCAGCAGCGTAGGACTAGCGGGGGGTTCCACCGGCTACGAG. The rearrangement links TRBV9 to TRBJ2-7, with 13 bases that match TRBD2. Coverage ceases 3 residues before the CDR3 finishes, and the germline J gene fills in the end. The CDR3 runs to 18 residues. V lost 0 bases to trimming and J lost 3 bases; unmatched junction nucleotides: 9. Germline V gene lookup returns CDR1 SGDLS and CDR2 YYNGEE.

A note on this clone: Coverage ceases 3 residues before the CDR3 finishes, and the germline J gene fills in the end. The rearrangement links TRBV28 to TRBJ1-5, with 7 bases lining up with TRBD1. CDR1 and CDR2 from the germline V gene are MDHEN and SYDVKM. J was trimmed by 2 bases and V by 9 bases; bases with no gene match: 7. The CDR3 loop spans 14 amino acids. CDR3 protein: CASAGGFGNQPQHF. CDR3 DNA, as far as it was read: TGTGCCAGTGCAGGGGGATTTGGCAATCAGCCC.

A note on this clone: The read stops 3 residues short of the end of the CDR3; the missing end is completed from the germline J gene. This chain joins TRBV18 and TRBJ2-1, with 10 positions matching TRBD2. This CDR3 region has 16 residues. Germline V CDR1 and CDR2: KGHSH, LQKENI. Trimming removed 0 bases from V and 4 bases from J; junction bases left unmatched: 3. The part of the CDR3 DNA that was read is TGTGCCAGCTCACCACCTAGCGGGGGGTTGTACAATGAG. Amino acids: CASSPPSGGLYNE. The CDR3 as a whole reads CASSPPSGGLYNEQFF.

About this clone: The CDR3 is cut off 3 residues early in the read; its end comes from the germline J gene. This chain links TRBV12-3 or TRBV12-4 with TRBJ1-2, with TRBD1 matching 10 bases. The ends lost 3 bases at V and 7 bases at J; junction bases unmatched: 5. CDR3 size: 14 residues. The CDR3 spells CASSLTGGSGGYTF. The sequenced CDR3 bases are TGTGCCAGCAGTTTGACAGGGGGCAGTGGTGGC.

The CDR3 region is CASSARGGALTREQFF. Partial CDR3 DNA: TGTGCCAGCAGTGCCCGCGGGGGGGCCCTGACTCGTGAG. The V call is TRBV6-1, the J call TRBJ2-1, with 9 bases that match TRBD2. Read data end 3 residues before the CDR3 end; the end is taken from the germline J gene. This CDR3 spans 16 amino acids. V gave up 4 bases and J gave up 9 bases; unmatched junction bases: 13. Germline-derived CDR1 and CDR2 are MNHNS and SASEGT.

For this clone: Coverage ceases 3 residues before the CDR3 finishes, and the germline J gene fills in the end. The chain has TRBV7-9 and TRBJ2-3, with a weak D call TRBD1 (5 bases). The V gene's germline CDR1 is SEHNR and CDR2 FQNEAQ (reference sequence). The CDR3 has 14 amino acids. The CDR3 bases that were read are TGTGCCAGCAGCTTGGGGCAGTCGGCGGAGACG. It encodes CASSLGQSAET. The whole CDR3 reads CASSLGQSAETQYF.

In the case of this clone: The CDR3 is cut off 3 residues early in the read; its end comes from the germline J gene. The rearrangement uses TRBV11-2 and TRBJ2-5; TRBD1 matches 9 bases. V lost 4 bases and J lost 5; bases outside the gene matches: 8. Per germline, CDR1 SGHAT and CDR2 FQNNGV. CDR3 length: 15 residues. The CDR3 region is CASSSLGTGRETQYF. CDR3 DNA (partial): TGTGCCAGCAGCTCTTTGGGGACAGGGAGGGAGACC.